These 7 T cell receptor beta chains were sequenced from one sample in a study of blood T cells in healthy people across ages. A second PCR, run for 7 to 11 cycles, used a sample-barcoded 5' primer plus a J-beta primer mix. TCRdb analysed the 5' RACE reads with MiXCR anew, one entry per CDR3 protein. The sample holds over a million distinct CDR3 sequences, around 42% seen once. Sequencing was carried out using blood. Every receptor here comes from a woman younger than 30 in good health.

V gene TRBV25-1 combines with J gene TRBJ2-2, with D unresolved. Germline V gene lookup returns CDR1 MGHDK and CDR2 SYGVNS. CDR3 size: 13 residues. The V gene lost 2 bases and the J gene lost 6 bases, with 7 bases spanning the gap. In nucleotides, the CDR3 is TGTGCCAGCAGTGAAGGGATCCCCGGGGAGCTGTTTTTT. Its translation: CASSEGIPGELFF.

This clonotype was recorded a few times. V is TRBV20-1 and J is TRBJ2-3; D is uncertain. Trimming pared 3 bases from V and 5 bases from J, leaving 9 bases between. The length of the CDR3 is 12 residues. Germline lookup yields CDR1 DFQATT and CDR2 SNEGSKA (reference sequence). The CDR3, as DNA: TGCAGTGCTAGGCTCCCCGGAGATACGCAGTATTTT. It encodes CSARLPGDTQYF.

The genes are TRBV6-6 and TRBJ1-2, with D possibly matching TRBD1 (6 bases). V lost 0 bases to trimming and J lost 4 bases, with 9 bases between them. The germline V gene encodes CDR1 MNHNY and CDR2 SVGAGI (reference sequence). The CDR3 loop spans 14 amino acids. CDR3: CASSYSRTAYGYTF. The CDR3 nucleotides read TGTGCCAGCAGTTACTCGAGGACAGCCTATGGCTACACCTTC.

This clonotype was observed a single time. The rearrangement links TRBV4-2 to TRBJ2-1; D is possibly TRBD2 (6 bases). The germline V gene encodes CDR1 LGHNA and CDR2 YNFKEQ. V dropped 1 base and J dropped 7 bases, with 14 bases sitting between them. There are 15 residues in the CDR3. The CDR3 is CASSQGDTSWNEQFF. The CDR3 DNA sequence: TGTGCCAGCAGCCAAGGCGACACTAGCTGGAATGAGCAGTTCTTC.

Regarding this clonotype: This could be a read error, since a much larger clone is one nucleotide away. The chain is built from TRBV20-1 and TRBJ1-6; D unresolved. The germline CDR1 and CDR2 sequences are DFQATT and SNEGSKA (reference sequence). The V and J ends lost 0 bases and 0 bases respectively, with 6 bases between them. CDR3 length: 15 amino acids. CDR3 amino acids: CSARDLSSYNSPLHF. The CDR3 DNA follows: TGCAGTGCTAGAGATCTGAGCTCCTATAATTCACCCCTCCACTTT.

Concerning this clonotype: This may come from a read error, since a much larger clone is one base off. The rearrangement links TRBV4-1 to TRBJ2-5; 11 nucleotides align to TRBD2. The CDR3 totals 16 residues. CDR1 MGHRA and CDR2 YSYEKL come from the germline V gene. J lost 11 bases, V lost 2 bases, and 13 bases had no gene match. The CDR3 nucleotides read TGCGCCAGCAGCCAACCACTAGCGGGAGCTTCGGATGAGCAGTACTTC. Protein: CASSQPLAGASDEQYF.

The chain is built from TRBV14 and TRBJ1-2; D is perhaps TRBD1 (6 bases). Per the germline V gene, CDR1 is SGHDN and CDR2 is FVKESK. This CDR3 spans 12 amino acids. V lost 2 bases, J lost 10 bases, and 11 bases lay in between. The CDR3: CASSQLQGHYTF. The CDR3 region has the DNA TGTGCCAGCAGCCAACTTCAGGGACACTACACCTTC.